The 21 T cell receptor beta chains reported below all come from one sample, sequenced in a study of shared clonotypes between healthy human individuals. Using immunoSEQ multiplex PCR, the repertoire was profiled, and TCRdb retains in-frame clones only, with some absent. The table includes about 700,000 clones, roughly 70% detected once. Sample: memory CD4+ T cells sorted from blood. The sample's subset: CD45RA-negative fraction. All receptors come from a woman aged 25 to 45 in good health.

This chain joins TRBV7-9 and TRBJ2-5; D remains ambiguous. V lost 3 bases to trimming and J lost 5 bases, with 7 bases between them. The CDR3 is 12 amino acids. From germline, CDR1 is SEHNR and CDR2 FQNEAQ (reference sequence). CDR3 loop: CASSFMGETQYF. CDR3 DNA sequence: TGTGCCAGCAGCTTTATGGGGGAGACCCAGTACTTC.

This chain uses TRBV19 with TRBJ2-3; TRBD2 matches 9 bases. V shed 9 bases and J 0 bases; nucleotides not matched to a gene: 7. The CDR3 totals 15 residues. Germline assignment: CDR1 LNHDA and CDR2 SQIVND (reference sequence). CDR3 sequence (DNA): TGTGCCAGCCTTAGCGGGAGCTGGAGCACAGATACGCAGTATTTT. Encoded protein: CASLSGSWSTDTQYF. The full variable domain, in which reference TRBV19 and TRBJ2-3 provide the parts outside the CDR3, is DGGITQSPKYLFRKEGQNVTLSCEQNLNHDAMYWYRQDPGQGLRLIYYSQIVNDFQKGDIAEGYSVSREKKESFPLTVTSAQKNPTAFYLCASLSGSWSTDTQYFGPGTRLTVL.

The CDR3 nucleotides read TGTGCCAGCCTGGGGACGGTCTATGGCTACACCTTC. Translating gives CASLGTVYGYTF. The rearrangement joins TRBV28 to TRBJ1-2; D may be TRBD1 (5 bases). Trimming stripped 8 bases from V and 4 bases from J, with 11 bases between. The germline V gene has CDR1 MDHEN and CDR2 SYDVKM. This CDR3 is 12 amino acids long.

The chain recombines TRBV20-1 with TRBJ1-2; TRBD1 is a possible D gene (5 bases). CDR1 and CDR2 from the germline V gene are DFQATT and SNEGSKA (reference sequence). This CDR3 has 8 residues. As DNA, the CDR3 is TGCGGCAGGGCTGGCTACACCTTC. This encodes CGRAGYTF.

CDR3 sequence reads: CASSYQGLDTEAFF. The CDR3 DNA is TGTGCCAGCAGTTACCAGGGCTTAGACACTGAAGCTTTCTTT. The J gene is TRBJ1-1, the V gene TRBV6-5; tentative D call: TRBD1 (5 bases). Per germline, CDR1 MNHEY and CDR2 SVGAGI. V dropped 2 bases and J dropped 3 bases, with 10 bases sitting between them. The CDR3 spans 14 residues.

This clone was detected ten times or more. The V gene is TRBV5-1, the J gene TRBJ2-3; D possibly corresponds to TRBD1 (6 bases). Per germline, CDR1 SGHRS and CDR2 YFSETQ. V lost 2 bases and J lost 4, with 14 bases in between. CDR3 size: 15 residues. CDR3 nucleotides: TGCGCCAGCAGCTTTATGTCCCCAGGGGCAGATACGCAGTATTTT. Its protein product is CASSFMSPGADTQYF.

This chain joins TRBV18 and TRBJ1-1; 8 nucleotides line up with TRBD1. Germline V gives CDR1 KGHSH, CDR2 LQKENI. V shed 4 bases and J 1 base; nucleotides not matched to a gene: 5. CDR3 length: 15 residues. The CDR3 spells CASSLDRGRNTEAFF. Here the CDR3 DNA reads TGTGCCAGCTCACTTGACAGGGGAAGGAACACTGAAGCTTTCTTT. The complete variable domain, with remaining parts taken from reference TRBV18 and TRBJ1-1, reads NAGVMQNPRHLVRRRGQEARLRCSPMKGHSHVYWYRQLPEEGLKFMVYLQKENIIDESGMPKERFSAEFPKEGPSILRIQQVVRGDSAAYFCASSLDRGRNTEAFFGQGTRLTVV.

This chain joins TRBV19 and TRBJ2-5; 8 bases agree with TRBD2. J lost 7 bases, V lost 2 bases, and 3 bases had no gene match. Germline loops: CDR1 LNHDA, CDR2 SQIVND (reference sequence). The CDR3 sequence is 13 residues long. The CDR3 coding sequence is TGTGCCAGTAGTATACTAGCGGGTGGGACCCAGTACTTC. This encodes CASSILAGGTQYF.

This chain connects TRBV19 to TRBJ2-2, with D unclear. The CDR3 is 15 residues long. Germline V gene data show CDR1 as LNHDA and CDR2 as SQIVND (reference sequence). Trimming removed 0 bases at V and 7 bases at J, with 12 bases between. CDR3 sequence (DNA): TGTGCCAGTAGTATAGACAGTTTATTGATCGGGGAGCTGTTTTTT. Translated, it gives CASSIDSLLIGELFF.

This chain uses TRBV2 with TRBJ2-2, with D uncertain. Trimming stripped 6 bases from V and 2 bases from J, with 10 bases between. This CDR3 is 14 amino acids long. Germline V gives CDR1 SNHLY, CDR2 FYNNEI. The CDR3 DNA follows: TGTGCCAGCAGCTCTCAGCTAAACACCGGGGAGCTGTTTTTT. Translating gives CASSSQLNTGELFF.

This clone was counted a few times. Different DNA sequences within this sample yield the same CDR3. The chain uses TRBV6-1 and TRBJ1-5, with 9 bases lining up with TRBD1. There are 13 residues in the CDR3. The germline gives CDR1 MNHNS, CDR2 SASEGT. This CDR3 reads CAGGTGPNQPQHF. In DNA, the CDR3 is TGTGCGGGGGGGACAGGGCCTAATCAGCCCCAGCATTTT.

The chain combines TRBV5-1 with TRBJ2-4; TRBD1 or TRBD2 may be the D gene (7 bases each). The V gene's germline CDR1 is SGHRS and CDR2 YFSETQ. There are 15 residues in the CDR3. The ends were cut back, 4 bases at V and 6 bases at J, with 17 bases in the middle. The CDR3 loop is CASSREGAIGNIQYF. In DNA form, the CDR3 reads TGCGCCAGCAGCAGGGAGGGGGCTATAGGAAACATTCAGTACTTC. The whole variable domain, filled in from reference TRBV5-1 and TRBJ2-4, reads KAGVTQTPRYLIKTRGQQVTLSCSPISGHRSVSWYQQTPGQGLQFLFEYFSETQRNKGNFPGRFSGRQFSNSRSEMNVSTLELGDSALYLCASSREGAIGNIQYFGAGTRLSVL.

About this clone: Only one base separates this from a far larger clonotype, so it likely reflects a read error. This same CDR3 is encoded by further DNA sequences in the sample. The chain combines TRBV28 with TRBJ1-1; no reliable D call. This CDR3 region has 11 residues. The germline V and J ends were trimmed by 1 base and 4 bases, with 1 base remaining between them. From germline, CDR1 is MDHEN and CDR2 SYDVKM. As DNA, the CDR3 is TGTGCCAGCAGTTTATCCACTGAAGCTTTCTTT. Its translation: CASSLSTEAFF.

The chain couples TRBV2 to TRBJ1-3, with unresolved D. V lost 3 bases and J 0 bases, leaving 9 bases between the germline ends. In germline, CDR1 is SNHLY, CDR2 FYNNEI. The CDR3 sequence is 15 residues long. CDR3 nucleotides: TGTGCCAGCAGTGACGTGATGAACTCTGGAAACACCATATATTTT. Amino acid sequence: CASSDVMNSGNTIYF.

This clone was seen a handful of times. The chain couples TRBV7-6 to TRBJ2-6; D is perhaps TRBD2 (5 bases). V lost 5 bases and J lost 9, with 17 bases in between. The germline gives CDR1 SGHVS, CDR2 FNYEAQ. This CDR3 contains 15 residues. In nucleotides, the CDR3 is TGTGCCAGCAGCCTCCCCGGGGTGGGCAGCAACGTCCTGACTTTC. It encodes CASSLPGVGSNVLTF.

The CDR3 loop reads CASSIRLPRTTGNTIYF. CDR3 bases: TGTGCCAGCAGCATTAGACTGCCTCGAACAACTGGAAACACCATATATTTT. The chain carries TRBV7-9 and TRBJ1-3; D unclear. CDR1 and CDR2 from the germline V gene are SEHNR and FQNEAQ (reference sequence). CDR3 length equals 17 residues. V shed 5 bases and J shed 2 bases, with 19 bases lying between them.

The V call is TRBV27, the J call TRBJ1-5; no firm D call. The CDR3 contains 13 residues. Trimming removed 0 bases from V and 5 bases from J, with 5 bases in between. Germline V gene sequence: CDR1 MNHEY, CDR2 SMNVEV (reference sequence). The CDR3 nucleotides read TGTGCCAGCAGTTTATCTATTTATCAGCCCCAGCATTTT. This gives the protein CASSLSIYQPQHF.

This clone turned up a few times. This chain connects TRBV4-1 to TRBJ2-3; either TRBD1 or TRBD2 may supply D (5 bases each). CDR3 length equals 13 residues. Germline V CDR1 and CDR2: MGHRA, YSYEKL. Trimming left V 5 bases short and J 4 bases short, with 10 bases between. The CDR3: CASSGQGADTQYF. As DNA, the CDR3 is TGCGCCAGCAGCGGGCAGGGAGCAGATACGCAGTATTTT.

This clone has ten or more counts. The rearrangement joins TRBV7-8 to TRBJ2-7; D remains unclear. Germline CDR1 and CDR2: SGHVS and FQNEAQ. The V end was cut by 1 base, the J end by 3 bases, with 10 bases between. This CDR3 comprises 14 residues. CDR3 protein: CASSLGWQSYEQYF. CDR3 DNA sequence: TGTGCCAGCAGCTTAGGCTGGCAGAGCTACGAGCAGTACTTC.

The chain carries TRBV4-1 and TRBJ2-1; D gene uncertain. V was pared by 4 bases and J by 8 bases, with 21 bases between. The CDR3 extends over 16 amino acids. Germline V lookup: CDR1 MGHRA, CDR2 YSYEKL. The CDR3 loop reads CASSLLDGRARHEQFF. As DNA, the CDR3 is TGCGCCAGCAGCCTTCTCGATGGGCGTGCCCGGCATGAGCAGTTCTTC.

The sample holds a few counts of this clone. This chain joins TRBV4-2 and TRBJ1-5; unclear D gene. CDR1 is LGHNA and CDR2 is YNFKEQ in the germline V gene. This CDR3 is built from 15 residues. V lost 0 bases and J lost 7, with 13 bases in between. The CDR3 protein is CASSQDKGRRQPQHF. As DNA, the CDR3 is TGTGCCAGCAGCCAAGACAAGGGAAGGCGCCAGCCCCAGCATTTT.